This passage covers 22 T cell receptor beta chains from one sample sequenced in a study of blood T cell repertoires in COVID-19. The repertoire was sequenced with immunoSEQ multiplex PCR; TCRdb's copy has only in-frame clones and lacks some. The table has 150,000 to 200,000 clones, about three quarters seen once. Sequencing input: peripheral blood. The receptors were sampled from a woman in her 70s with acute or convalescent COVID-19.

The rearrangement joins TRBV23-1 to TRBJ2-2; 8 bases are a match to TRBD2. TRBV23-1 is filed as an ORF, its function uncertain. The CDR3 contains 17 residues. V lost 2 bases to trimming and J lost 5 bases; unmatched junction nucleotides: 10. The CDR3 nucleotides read TGCGCCAGCAGTCAACCGGTAGCGGGACAAGGTACCGGGGAGCTGTTTTTT. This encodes CASSQPVAGQGTGELFF.

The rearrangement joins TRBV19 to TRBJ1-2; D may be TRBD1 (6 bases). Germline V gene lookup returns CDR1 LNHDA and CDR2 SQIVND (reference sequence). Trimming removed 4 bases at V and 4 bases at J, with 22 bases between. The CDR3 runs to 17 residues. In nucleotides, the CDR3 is TGTGCCAGTAGTACGGTCGCTTCAGTAGGGGGTGGCTATGGCTACACCTTC. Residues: CASSTVASVGGGYGYTF.

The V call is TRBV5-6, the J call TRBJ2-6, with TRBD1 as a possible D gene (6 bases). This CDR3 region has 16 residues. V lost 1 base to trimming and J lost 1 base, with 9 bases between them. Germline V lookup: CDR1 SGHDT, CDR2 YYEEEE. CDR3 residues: CASSLTGSSGANVLTF. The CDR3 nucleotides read TGTGCCAGCAGCTTGACAGGGAGTTCTGGGGCCAACGTCCTGACTTTC. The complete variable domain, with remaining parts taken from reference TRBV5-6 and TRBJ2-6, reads DAGVTQSPTHLIKTRGQQVTLRCSPKSGHDTVSWYQQALGQGPQFIFQYYEEEERQRGNFPDRFSGHQFPNYSSELNVNALLLGDSALYLCASSLTGSSGANVLTFGAGSRLTVL.

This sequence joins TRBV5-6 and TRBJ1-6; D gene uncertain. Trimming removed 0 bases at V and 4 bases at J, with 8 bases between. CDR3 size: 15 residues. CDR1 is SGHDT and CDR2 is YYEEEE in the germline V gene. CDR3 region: CASSLDRNYNSPLHF. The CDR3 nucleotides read TGTGCCAGCAGCTTGGACAGAAATTATAATTCACCCCTCCACTTT.

The CDR3 loop is CASSEALSLSSGELFF. For the CDR3, the DNA is TGTGCCAGCAGTGAAGCGCTGTCATTGAGTTCCGGGGAGCTGTTTTTT. The gene calls are TRBV6-1 and TRBJ2-2; D uncertain. This CDR3 is built from 16 residues. The V gene lost 0 bases and the J gene lost 6 bases, with 14 bases spanning the gap. Germline CDR1 MNHNS, CDR2 SASEGT.

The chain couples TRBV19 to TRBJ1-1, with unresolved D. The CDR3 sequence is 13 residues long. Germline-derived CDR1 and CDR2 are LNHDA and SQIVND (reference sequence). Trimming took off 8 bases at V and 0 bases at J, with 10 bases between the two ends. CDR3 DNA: TGTGCCAGTCGTGAGGGATTGAACACTGAAGCTTTCTTT. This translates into CASREGLNTEAFF.

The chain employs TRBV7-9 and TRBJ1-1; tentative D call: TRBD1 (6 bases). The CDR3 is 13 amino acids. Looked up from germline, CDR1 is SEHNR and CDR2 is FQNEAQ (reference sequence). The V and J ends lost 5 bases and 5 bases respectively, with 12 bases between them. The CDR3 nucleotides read TGTGCCAGCAGCGTTAACAGGGAAACTGAAGCTTTCTTT. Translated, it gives CASSVNRETEAFF.

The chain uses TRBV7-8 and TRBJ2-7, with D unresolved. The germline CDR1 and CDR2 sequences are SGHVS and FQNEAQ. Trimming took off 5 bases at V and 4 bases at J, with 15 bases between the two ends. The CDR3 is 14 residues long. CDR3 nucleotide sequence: TGTGCCAGCAGCCCCATCTCACCGGTATACGAGCAGTACTTC. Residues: CASSPISPVYEQYF.

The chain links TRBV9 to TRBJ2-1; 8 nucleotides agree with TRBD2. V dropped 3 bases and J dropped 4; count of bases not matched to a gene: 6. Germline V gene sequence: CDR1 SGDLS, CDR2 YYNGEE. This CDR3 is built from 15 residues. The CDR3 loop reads CASSGTSGVYNEQFF. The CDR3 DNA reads TGTGCCAGCAGCGGCACTAGCGGAGTATACAATGAGCAGTTCTTC.

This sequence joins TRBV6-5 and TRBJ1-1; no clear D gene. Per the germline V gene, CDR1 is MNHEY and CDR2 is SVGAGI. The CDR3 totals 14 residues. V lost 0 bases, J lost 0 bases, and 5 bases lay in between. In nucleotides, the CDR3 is TGTGCCAGCAGTTACTCGGCAATGAACACTGAAGCTTTCTTT. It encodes CASSYSAMNTEAFF.

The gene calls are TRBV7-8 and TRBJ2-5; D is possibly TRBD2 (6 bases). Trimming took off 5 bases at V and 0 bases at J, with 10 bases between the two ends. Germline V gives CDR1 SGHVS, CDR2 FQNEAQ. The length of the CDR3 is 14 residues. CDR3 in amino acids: CASSPRGYQETQYF. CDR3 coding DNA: TGTGCCAGCAGCCCCCGGGGGTACCAAGAGACCCAGTACTTC.

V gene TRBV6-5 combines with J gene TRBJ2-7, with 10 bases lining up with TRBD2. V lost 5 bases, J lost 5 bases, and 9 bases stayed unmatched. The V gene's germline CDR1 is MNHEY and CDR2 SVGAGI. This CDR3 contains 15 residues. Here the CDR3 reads CASSLAGDPGDEQYF. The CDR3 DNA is TGTGCCAGCAGTCTAGCGGGAGACCCAGGAGACGAGCAGTACTTC.

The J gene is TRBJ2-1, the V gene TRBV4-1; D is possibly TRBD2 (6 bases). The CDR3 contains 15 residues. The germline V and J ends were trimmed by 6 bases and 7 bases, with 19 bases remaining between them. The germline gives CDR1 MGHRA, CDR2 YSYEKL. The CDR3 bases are TGCGCCAGCAGTCCCGCAGCGCGGGAAGCGAATGAGCAGTTCTTC. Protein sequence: CASSPAAREANEQFF.

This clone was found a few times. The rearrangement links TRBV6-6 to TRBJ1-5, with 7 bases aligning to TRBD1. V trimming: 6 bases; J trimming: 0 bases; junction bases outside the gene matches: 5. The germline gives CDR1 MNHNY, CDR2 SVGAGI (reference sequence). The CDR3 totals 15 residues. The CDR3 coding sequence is TGTGCCAGCAGAGTACAGGGGAATAGCAATCAGCCCCAGCATTTT. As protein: CASRVQGNSNQPQHF.

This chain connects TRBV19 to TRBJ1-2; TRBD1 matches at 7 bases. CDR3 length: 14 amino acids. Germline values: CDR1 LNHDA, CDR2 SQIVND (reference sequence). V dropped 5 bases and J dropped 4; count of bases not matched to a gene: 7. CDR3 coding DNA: TGTGCCAGTAGTCCGAGACAGGGACGCTATGGCTACACCTTC. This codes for CASSPRQGRYGYTF.

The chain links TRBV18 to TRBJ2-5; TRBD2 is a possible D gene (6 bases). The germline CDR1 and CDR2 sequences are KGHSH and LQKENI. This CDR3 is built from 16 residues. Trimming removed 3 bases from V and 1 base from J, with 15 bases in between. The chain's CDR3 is CASSPKTRVAQETQYF. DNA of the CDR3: TGTGCCAGCTCACCTAAGACTAGAGTGGCCCAAGAGACCCAGTACTTC.

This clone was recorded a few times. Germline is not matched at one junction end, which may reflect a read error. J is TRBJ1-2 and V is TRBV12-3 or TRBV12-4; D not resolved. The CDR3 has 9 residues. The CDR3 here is CAITHGGPF. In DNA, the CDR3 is TGTGCCATCACCCACGGAGGGCCCTTC.

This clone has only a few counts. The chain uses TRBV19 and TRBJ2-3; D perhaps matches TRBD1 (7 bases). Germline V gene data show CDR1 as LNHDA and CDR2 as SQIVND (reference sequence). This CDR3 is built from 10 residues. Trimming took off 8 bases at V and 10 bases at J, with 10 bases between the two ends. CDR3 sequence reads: CASPRGAQYF. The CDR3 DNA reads TGTGCCAGTCCCAGGGGGGCGCAGTATTTT.

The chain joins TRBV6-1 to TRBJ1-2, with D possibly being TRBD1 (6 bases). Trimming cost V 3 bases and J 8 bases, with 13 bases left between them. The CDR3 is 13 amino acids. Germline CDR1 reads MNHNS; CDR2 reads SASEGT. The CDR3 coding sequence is TGTGCCAGCAGTGACGAACAGGGATTCGGCTACACCTTC. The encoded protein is CASSDEQGFGYTF.

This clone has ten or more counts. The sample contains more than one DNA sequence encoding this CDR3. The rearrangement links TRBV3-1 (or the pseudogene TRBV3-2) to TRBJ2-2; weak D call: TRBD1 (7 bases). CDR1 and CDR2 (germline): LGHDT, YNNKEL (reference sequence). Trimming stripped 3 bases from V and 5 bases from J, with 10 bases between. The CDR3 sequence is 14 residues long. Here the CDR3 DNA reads TGTGCCAGCAGCCAGGCAGGGGGGACCGGGGAGCTGTTTTTT. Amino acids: CASSQAGGTGELFF.

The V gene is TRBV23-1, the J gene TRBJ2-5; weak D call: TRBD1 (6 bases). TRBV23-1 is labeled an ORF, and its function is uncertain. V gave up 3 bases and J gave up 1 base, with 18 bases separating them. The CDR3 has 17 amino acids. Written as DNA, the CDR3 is TGCGCCAGCAGTCACCATCGAGGACAGAGCCGCCAAGAGACCCAGTACTTC. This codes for CASSHHRGQSRQETQYF.

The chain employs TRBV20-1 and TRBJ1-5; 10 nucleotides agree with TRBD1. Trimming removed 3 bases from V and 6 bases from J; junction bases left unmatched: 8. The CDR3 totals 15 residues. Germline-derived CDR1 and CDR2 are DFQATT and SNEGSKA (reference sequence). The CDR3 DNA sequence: TGCAGTGCTAGTTTAGCGACAGGGGGCGGTCAGCCCCAGCATTTT. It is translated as CSASLATGGGQPQHF.